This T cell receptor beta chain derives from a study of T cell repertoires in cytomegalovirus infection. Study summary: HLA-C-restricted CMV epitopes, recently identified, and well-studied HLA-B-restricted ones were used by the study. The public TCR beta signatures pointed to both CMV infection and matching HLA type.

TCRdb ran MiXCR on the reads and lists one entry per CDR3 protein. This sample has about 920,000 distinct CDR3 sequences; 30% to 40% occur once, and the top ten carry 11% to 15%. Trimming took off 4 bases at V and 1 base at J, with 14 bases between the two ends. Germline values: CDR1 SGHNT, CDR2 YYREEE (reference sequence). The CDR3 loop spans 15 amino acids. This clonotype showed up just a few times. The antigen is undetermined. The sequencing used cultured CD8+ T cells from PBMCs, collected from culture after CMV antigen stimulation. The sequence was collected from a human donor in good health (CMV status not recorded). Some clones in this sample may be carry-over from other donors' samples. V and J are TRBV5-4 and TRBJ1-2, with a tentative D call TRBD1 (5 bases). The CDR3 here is CASSPSGQGNYGYTF. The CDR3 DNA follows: TGTGCCAGCAGCCCGTCGGGGCAGGGTAACTATGGCTACACCTTC. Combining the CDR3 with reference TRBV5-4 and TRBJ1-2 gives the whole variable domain ETGVTQSPTHLIKTRGQQVTLRCSSQSGHNTVSWYQQALGQGPQFIFQYYREEENGRGNFPPRFSGLQFPNYSSELNVNALELDDSALYLCASSPSGQGNYGYTFGSGTRLTVV.